Below, 29 T cell receptor beta chains from the same sample are listed, as sequenced in a study of cytomegalovirus exposure and HLA in healthy donors. Primers included in the PCR were 60 Vbeta and 13 Jbeta primers. Clones were sequenced by immunoSEQ multiplex PCR, and TCRdb holds only the in-frame ones, with some missing. The sample includes roughly 130,000 clones, about three quarters of them seen just once. Material: PBMCs. The receptors were sampled from a male donor in good health and CMV-seropositive.

The chain uses TRBV28 and TRBJ2-1; 14 bases are shared with TRBD2. V shed 5 bases and J 1 base; nucleotides not matched to a gene: 7. CDR1 and CDR2 from the germline V gene are MDHEN and SYDVKM. The CDR3 consists of 18 residues. The CDR3 sequence: CASSRLAGGPGSYNEQFF. The CDR3 DNA reads as TGTGCCAGCAGTCGACTAGCGGGAGGGCCTGGGTCCTACAATGAGCAGTTCTTC. Combining the CDR3 with reference TRBV28 and TRBJ2-1 gives the whole variable domain DVKVTQSSRYLVKRTGEKVFLECVQDMDHENMFWYRQDPGLGLRLIYFSYDVKMKEKGDIPEGYSVSREKKERFSLILESASTNQTSMYLCASSRLAGGPGSYNEQFFGPGTRLTVL.

The rearrangement uses TRBV5-1 and TRBJ1-4; 11 nucleotides line up with TRBD1. Trimming took 4 bases from V and 8 from J; bases not matched to a gene: 4. This CDR3 comprises 14 residues. Germline V lookup: CDR1 SGHRS, CDR2 YFSETQ. CDR3 region: CASSGQGAEEKLFF. As DNA, the CDR3 is TGCGCCAGCAGCGGACAGGGGGCGGAGGAAAAACTGTTTTTT.

This rearrangement joins TRBV7-2 to TRBJ1-2, with unresolved D. This CDR3 region has 14 residues. Trimming pared 0 bases from V and 0 bases from J, leaving 5 bases between. Germline V CDR1 and CDR2: SGHTA, FQGNSA. In nucleotides, the CDR3 is TGTGCCAGCAGCTTAGCGGGAGCTAACTATGGCTACACCTTC. Amino acid sequence: CASSLAGANYGYTF. Full variable domain (rest looked up from reference TRBV7-2 and TRBJ1-2): GAGVSQSPSNKVTEKGKDVELRCDPISGHTALYWYRQSLGQGLEFLIYFQGNSAPDKSGLPSDRFSAERTGGSVSTLTIQRTQQEDSAVYLCASSLAGANYGYTFGSGTRLTVV.

The genes are TRBV13 and TRBJ2-1; 10 nucleotides align to TRBD2. Trimming cost V 3 bases and J 7 bases; bases outside gene matches: 9. This CDR3 spans 16 amino acids. Germline V gives CDR1 PRHDT, CDR2 FYEKMQ (reference sequence). The CDR3 DNA follows: TGTGCCAGCAGCTTGGAAGCTAGCGGGAGCATGAATGAGCAGTTCTTC. Translated, it gives CASSLEASGSMNEQFF.

This sequence joins TRBV6-4 and TRBJ2-3; 16 nucleotides align to TRBD2. The CDR3 runs 17 residues. The junction had 0 bases not matched to a gene; V was cut back by 3 bases and J by 0 bases. CDR1 is MRHNA, CDR2 SNTAGT, per germline. This CDR3 is CASSEGLAGGSTDTQYF. CDR3 nucleotides: TGTGCCAGCAGTGAGGGACTAGCGGGAGGGAGCACAGATACGCAGTATTTT.

The chain joins TRBV11-1 to TRBJ2-3; maybe TRBD2 (5 bases). Trimming took 6 bases from V and 0 from J, leaving 13 bases between them. CDR1 and CDR2 from the germline V gene are SGHAT and FQDESV (reference sequence). CDR3 length equals 15 residues. In DNA form, the CDR3 reads TGTGCCAGCAGTTTTGACTACCCTAGCACAGATACGCAGTATTTT. It yields the protein CASSFDYPSTDTQYF.

J is TRBJ2-7 and V is TRBV7-2; D might be TRBD2 (5 bases). The length of the CDR3 is 15 residues. The V end was cut by 3 bases, the J end by 2 bases, with 14 bases between. Germline lookup yields CDR1 SGHTA and CDR2 FQGNSA. As DNA, the CDR3 is TGTGCCAGCAGCTTGAGCTGGGAGAGACCCTACGAGCAGTACTTC. This translates into CASSLSWERPYEQYF.

The V and J genes are TRBV9 and TRBJ2-1; 14 nucleotides agree with TRBD2. The CDR3 contains 16 residues. V was clipped by 4 bases and J by 7 bases; unmatched bases: 7. Germline V gene data show CDR1 as SGDLS and CDR2 as YYNGEE. The CDR3 spells CASSSPTSGGGNEQFF. DNA for the CDR3: TGTGCCAGCAGCTCCCCGACTAGCGGGGGGGGGAATGAGCAGTTCTTC.

This clone was seen a handful of times. This chain links TRBV10-3 with TRBJ2-5; tentatively, D is TRBD2 (5 bases). CDR1 is ENHRY and CDR2 is SYGVKD in the germline V gene. This CDR3 contains 17 residues. V gave up 3 bases and J gave up 1 base, with 18 bases separating them. CDR3 region: CAISDQSNNGVQETQYF. As DNA, the CDR3 is TGTGCCATCAGTGACCAGAGCAACAACGGGGTCCAAGAGACCCAGTACTTC.

This chain joins TRBV7-9 and TRBJ1-2; possibly TRBD1 for D (5 bases). In germline, CDR1 is SEHNR, CDR2 FQNEAQ (reference sequence). Trimming stripped 5 bases from V and 6 bases from J, with 19 bases between. The CDR3 has 15 residues. For the CDR3, the DNA is TGTGCCAGCAGCGAGAGTGTAGGGGCAAGTGATGGCTACACCTTC. It translates to CASSESVGASDGYTF.

This clone was recorded a few times. This chain links TRBV7-2 with TRBJ2-6, with D perhaps TRBD1 (6 bases). V was shortened by 4 bases and J by 0 bases, with 10 bases between the two germline ends. This CDR3 has 16 residues. Germline CDR1 is SGHTA and CDR2 is FQGNSA. CDR3 in DNA: TGTGCCAGCAGCTGGGGGCCTCCCTCTGGGGCCAACGTCCTGACTTTC. This gives the protein CASSWGPPSGANVLTF.

The chain couples TRBV9 to TRBJ2-5, with 9 bases aligning to TRBD2. Trimming cost V 1 base and J 3 bases; bases outside gene matches: 4. Germline CDR1 reads SGDLS; CDR2 reads YYNGEE. The CDR3 is 15 amino acids. The CDR3 sequence is CASSVSSGNKETQYF. The CDR3 DNA follows: TGTGCCAGCAGCGTATCTAGCGGGAATAAAGAGACCCAGTACTTC.

The chain's CDR3 is CAWSVLENKLNRKQFF. The CDR3 DNA is TGTGCCTGGAGTGTACTAGAGAACAAACTTAATAGAAAGCAGTTCTTC. The gene calls are TRBV30 and TRBJ2-1; D is perhaps TRBD2 (5 bases). The CDR3 is 16 amino acids. Germline V gene data show CDR1 as GTSNPN and CDR2 as SVGIG (reference sequence). V lost 0 bases to trimming and J lost 11 bases, with 23 bases between them.

This clone has just a few counts. V and J are TRBV19 and TRBJ2-1; D gene ambiguous. The CDR3 is made up of 15 amino acids. V was clipped by 2 bases and J by 4 bases, with 12 bases between them. CDR1 and CDR2 (germline): LNHDA, SQIVND (reference sequence). The CDR3 DNA reads TGTGCCAGTAGTATACGCGAGGAGAGATACAATGAGCAGTTCTTC. Translating it yields CASSIREERYNEQFF.

The V call is TRBV9, the J call TRBJ2-1; 8 bases agree with TRBD2. Germline V gives CDR1 SGDLS, CDR2 YYNGEE. V was pared by 4 bases and J by 8 bases, with 5 bases of the junction left unmatched. The CDR3 is 13 amino acids. CDR3 amino acids: CASSSGGAYEQFF. The CDR3 DNA follows: TGTGCCAGCAGCTCCGGGGGGGCCTATGAGCAGTTCTTC.

The V and J genes are TRBV7-9 and TRBJ1-5, with a possible D match to TRBD1 (5 bases). Germline assignment: CDR1 SEHNR and CDR2 FQNEAQ (reference sequence). There are 15 residues in the CDR3. V was clipped by 5 bases and J by 5 bases, with 16 bases between them. CDR3 sequence: CASSPDDSLHQPQHF. The CDR3 coding sequence is TGTGCCAGCAGCCCCGACGACAGTCTTCATCAGCCCCAGCATTTT.

This sequence joins TRBV6-1 and TRBJ1-5; 8 bases align to TRBD1. The CDR3 runs to 15 residues. Germline assignment: CDR1 MNHNS and CDR2 SASEGT. V lost 6 bases, J lost 7 bases, and 11 bases stayed unmatched. CDR3 DNA sequence: TGTGCCAGCAGATCGACCGGGACAGGAGAGCAGCCCCAGCATTTT. Translated, it gives CASRSTGTGEQPQHF.

This chain uses TRBV18 with TRBJ1-5, with TRBD1 as a possible D gene (5 bases). Trimming took 4 bases from V and 5 from J, leaving 9 bases between them. The germline gives CDR1 KGHSH, CDR2 LQKENI. The CDR3 is 13 residues long. CDR3 DNA: TGTGCCAGCTCACGTTCGGGGGATCAGCCCCAGCATTTT. Translated, it gives CASSRSGDQPQHF. Using reference TRBV18 and TRBJ1-5 for the parts outside the CDR3, the full variable domain is NAGVMQNPRHLVRRRGQEARLRCSPMKGHSHVYWYRQLPEEGLKFMVYLQKENIIDESGMPKERFSAEFPKEGPSILRIQQVVRGDSAAYFCASSRSGDQPQHFGDGTRLSIL.

J is TRBJ1-1 and V is TRBV30, with D hard to call. Between the trimmed V and J ends, which lost 5 bases and 0 bases, there was a span of 16 bases. The V gene's germline CDR1 is GTSNPN and CDR2 SVGIG (reference sequence). The CDR3 runs to 15 residues. The CDR3 region has the DNA TGTGCCTGGGGGAGACAAGGGCTCATGAACACTGAAGCTTTCTTT. It specifies CAWGRQGLMNTEAFF.

This rearrangement joins TRBV29-1 to TRBJ1-2; TRBD1 might be the D (6 bases). The ends were cut back, 6 bases at V and 4 bases at J, with 12 bases in the middle. This CDR3 region has 12 residues. Germline assignment: CDR1 SQVTM and CDR2 ANQGSEA. The CDR3 nucleotides are TGCAGCGTAGCGACAGGTTCCTATGGCTACACCTTC. Amino acids: CSVATGSYGYTF.

The chain is built from TRBV27 and TRBJ1-4; no clear D gene. In germline, CDR1 is MNHEY, CDR2 SMNVEV (reference sequence). The V and J ends lost 4 bases and 4 bases respectively, with 13 bases between them. The CDR3 has 15 residues. The CDR3 DNA sequence: TGTGCCAGCAGTTCGAACCCACGGGGTAATGAAAAACTGTTTTTT. This codes for CASSSNPRGNEKLFF.

This chain links TRBV29-1 with TRBJ2-2; D is undetermined. CDR1 SQVTM and CDR2 ANQGSEA come from the germline V gene. The CDR3 covers 11 residues. With 5 bases removed from V and 5 bases from J, the gap between germline ends came to 6 bases. The CDR3 sequence: CSVSETGELFF. The CDR3 DNA reads as TGCAGCGTTTCTGAGACCGGGGAGCTGTTTTTT.

The chain recombines TRBV19 with TRBJ1-5; D is unresolved. Germline V gives CDR1 LNHDA, CDR2 SQIVND (reference sequence). This CDR3 contains 14 residues. Trimming stripped 8 bases from V and 0 bases from J, with 11 bases between. CDR3 protein: CASVRSYSNQPQHF. In nucleotides, the CDR3 is TGTGCCAGTGTGAGAAGTTATAGCAATCAGCCCCAGCATTTT.

This sequence joins TRBV9 and TRBJ2-2; maybe TRBD2 (7 bases). CDR3 length equals 17 residues. V lost 0 bases, J lost 4 bases, and 16 bases lay in between. Germline V gene lookup returns CDR1 SGDLS and CDR2 YYNGEE. CDR3 sequence (DNA): TGTGCCAGCAGCGTAGGGGGGGGCCTAGCGGCCACCGGGGAGCTGTTTTTT. This translates into CASSVGGGLAATGELFF. Full variable domain (remainder filled in from reference TRBV9 and TRBJ2-2): DSGVTQTPKHLITATGQRVTLRCSPRSGDLSVYWYQQSLDQGLQFLIQYYNGEERAKGNILERFSAQQFPDLHSELNLSSLELGDSALYFCASSVGGGLAATGELFFGEGSRLTVL.

This chain joins TRBV23-1 and TRBJ2-3; 7 bases are a match to TRBD1. TRBV23-1 is labeled an ORF, and its function is uncertain. J gave up 1 base and V 6 bases, and 4 bases lay outside the gene matches. This CDR3 comprises 14 residues. The CDR3 spells CASRQGRGTDTQYF. In DNA, the CDR3 is TGCGCCAGCAGACAGGGGCGGGGCACAGATACGCAGTATTTT.

This clone was observed a single time. The chain is built from TRBV29-1 and TRBJ2-7; 11 nucleotides line up with TRBD1. Germline CDR1 reads SQVTM; CDR2 reads ANQGSEA. Trimming at V came to 4 bases and at J to 7 bases, leaving 9 bases not matched to a gene. The length of the CDR3 is 14 residues. The CDR3 nucleotides read TGCAGCGTTGCCGAGTCGGGACAGGGGGGGGAGCAGTACTTC. Translating gives CSVAESGQGGEQYF.

The rearrangement joins TRBV29-1 to TRBJ2-5; perhaps TRBD1 as D (6 bases). The J call may be faulty, since TRBJ2-7 better matches the DNA end. There are 10 residues in the CDR3. Germline loops: CDR1 SQVTM, CDR2 ANQGSEA. In DNA form, the CDR3 reads TGCAGCGTAGCAGGGGTCGAGCAGTACTTC. This codes for CSVAGVEQYF.

This sequence joins TRBV7-8 and TRBJ2-5, with D possibly being TRBD2 (6 bases). The germline V gene has CDR1 SGHVS and CDR2 FQNEAQ. Trimming removed 1 base from V and 2 bases from J, with 14 bases in between. This CDR3 is 16 amino acids long. This chain's CDR3 is CASSLEVGTAQETQYF. The DNA of the CDR3 is TGTGCCAGCAGCTTAGAAGTCGGGACTGCACAAGAGACCCAGTACTTC.

J is TRBJ2-7 and V is TRBV27; 8 bases line up with TRBD2. V shed 6 bases and J 3 bases; nucleotides not matched to a gene: 7. The germline V gene has CDR1 MNHEY and CDR2 SMNVEV (reference sequence). The CDR3 is 14 residues long. CDR3 amino acids: CASSLSGNNYEQYF. CDR3 in DNA: TGTGCCAGCAGCCTTAGCGGGAATAACTACGAGCAGTACTTC.